Listed here is a single T cell receptor (beta chain). The antigen remains undetermined. This sample was taken from a study of cytotoxic CD8 clonotypes in ibrutinib-treated CLL. The CDR3 sequence is 15 residues long. Germline V gene data show CDR1 as SGHTA and CDR2 as FQGNSA. V dropped 0 bases and J dropped 3; count of bases not matched to a gene: 3. Findings and limits, study-wide: Public clonotypes were rare and shrank or held steady on treatment. Ibrutinib response saw clonality rise, and progression saw it return toward baseline. Starting clonality was above that of age-matched healthy donors and tracked circulating CD8+ T-cell counts.

From cryopreserved PBMCs came 2 to 2.5 micrograms of genomic DNA used for TCR beta libraries. The repertoire was sequenced with immunoSEQ multiplex PCR; TCRdb's copy has only in-frame clones and lacks some. The repertoire holds approximately 320,000 clones, with roughly 67% as singletons. This chain joins TRBV7-2 and TRBJ2-7, with 9 bases matching TRBD2. This receptor was taken from a human donor with chronic lymphocytic leukemia. Sequences were derived from PBMCs, sampled after 36 months of ibrutinib treatment. The CDR3: CASSLAVTSGYEQYF. CDR3 nucleotide sequence: TGTGCCAGCAGCTTAGCAGTGACTAGCGGCTACGAGCAGTACTTC.